This T cell receptor beta chain was captured by sequencing in a study of blood T cell repertoires in COVID-19. Overall study: COVID-19 samples collected from the United States, Italy and Spain covered acute and convalescent phases.

The CDR3 sequence is 15 residues long. The protocol was immunoSEQ multiplex PCR, while the TCRdb copy is restricted to in-frame clones and leaves out a portion. In the table there are 220,000 or so clones, 82% of which are singletons. The chain links TRBV21-1 to TRBJ2-7; the DNA was not used to check the table's D call, TRBD1. TRBV21-1 is a documented pseudogene. This clonotype was obtained from a woman older than 75 with acute or convalescent COVID-19. The sequenced sample was peripheral blood. Written as DNA, the CDR3 is TGTGCCAGCAGCAAAGCGCTGCCAGGGGTCTACGAGCAGTACTTC. It is translated as CASSKALPGVYEQYF.